This T cell receptor (beta chain) appears in the sequencing data of a study of blood T cell repertoires in COVID-19 (dated by TCRdb to 2019 to 2021). Broadly, across the study: Samples from collaborators originated in the United States, Italy and Spain and spanned both the acute and convalescent phases of COVID-19. The repertoires were released in a freely available public database meant as a resource for research on the immune response to SARS-CoV-2. A de-identified subject ID, COVID-19 status, age in years and sex were almost always included in the sample metadata. The prospective study material was composed of cDNA or gDNA derived from T cells, B-cell-depleted T cells, or PBMCs. The samples were drawn from the first 160 participants of the ongoing ImmuneRACE study and from 950 to 1,500 subjects provided by 6 global collaborators. Where available, HLA class I and class II types were obtained from metadata supplied by the sample provider rather than from assay-based typing. Subjects who had been exposed to COVID-19, were actively infected with it, or had recovered from it provided the deeply sampled blood TCRbeta repertoires that made up the dataset. Results the study describes overall, beyond this receptor: The quantity of clinical and demographic metadata differed by source and by participant and was supplied without curation.

Each collaborating institution followed its own protocols to collect whole blood in K2EDTA tubes. For TCRbeta analysis, collaborators shipped samples as frozen whole blood, isolated PBMCs, or DNA extracted from either of those sample types. The CDR3 sequence holds 16 residues, the cysteine and phenylalanine included. CDR3 DNA only is kept here, 48 bases in frame from base 1. Deletion took 0 bases off V and 7 bases off J, with a span of 16 bases between the germline ends. Via the germline V gene, CDR1 is SGHRS and CDR2 YFSETQ. To note about this clone: Its antigen is unknown. One base away there is no much larger clone; base qualities are not given.

The immunoSEQ Assay, a bias-controlled multiplex PCR, was used to amplify TCRbeta CDR3 regions from genomic DNA. Per the original workflow: Within the assay, amplification of reference gene primers was used to estimate how many nucleated cells each sample contained. To quantify the absolute abundance of each unique TCRbeta CDR3 rearrangement, sequence reads were collapsed and filtered. For each sample, productive Simpson clonality was calculated by taking the square root of Simpson's diversity index across productive rearrangements. TCRdb mirrors the immuneACCESS table, restricted to in-frame sequences. Some clones are absent from its copies; in checked studies, under half trace to an unresolved V gene, and the reason for the others is unknown. V, J and clone size are taken as reported in that table, and D and trimming were inferred from the DNA itself. The sample contains some 170,000 clones, approximately 83% of them found a single time. The ten largest clones take up 9.1% of the sample.

The rearrangement joined TRBV5-1 to TRBJ2-2; possibly the D gene is TRBD1, per 6 matching bases. The sequenced sample was peripheral blood. The clonotype was recovered from an elderly woman with active or convalescent COVID-19. Read as DNA, the sequence is TGCGCCAGCAGCTTGGCCACAGGGACGGTCTACGGGGAGCTGTTTTTT. Translated, it reads CASSLATGTVYGELFF. With all but the CDR3 taken from the reference TRBV5-1 and TRBJ2-2 genes, the full variable domain is: KAGVTQTPRYLIKTRGQQVTLSCSPISGHRSVSWYQQTPGQGLQFLFEYFSETQRNKGNFPGRFSGRQFSNSRSEMNVSTLELGDSALYLCASSLATGTVYGELFFGEGSRLTVL.